Here is one T cell receptor (beta chain) with its context. Its antigen remains unknown. Clones were read by immunoSEQ multiplex PCR, and TCRdb kept only the in-frame ones, dropping some. This repertoire shows about 5,200 clones, approximately 60% found once; its top ten account for roughly 57%. This record belongs to a study of radiation and T cells in renal cell carcinoma. Study results and caveats: Dominant CDR3 motifs occupied more repertoire in irradiated than control tumors. Pretreatment tumor biopsies were lacking, so baseline clonotypes are unknown.

The CDR3 sequence is 18 residues long. Germline-derived CDR1 and CDR2 are KGHSH and LQKENI. Trimming left V 2 bases short and J 0 bases short, with 16 bases between. Regarding treatment: 15 Gy SBRT to primary tumor, nephrectomy 4 weeks later. Clear cell pathology was present in this patient's renal cell carcinoma. This TCR came from a man between 60 and 75 years old with renal cell carcinoma. This chain links TRBV18 with TRBJ1-4; D call uncertain. This sample comprised tumor tissue, obtained from a patient whose treatment included radiotherapy and nephrectomy. The chain's CDR3 is CASSPAPSAGSTNEKLFF. The CDR3 DNA follows: TGTGCCAGCTCACCAGCCCCTTCTGCGGGATCAACTAATGAAAAACTGTTTTTT. Drawing the rest from reference TRBV18 and TRBJ1-4, the complete variable domain is NAGVMQNPRHLVRRRGQEARLRCSPMKGHSHVYWYRQLPEEGLKFMVYLQKENIIDESGMPKERFSAEFPKEGPSILRIQQVVRGDSAAYFCASSPAPSAGSTNEKLFFGSGTQLSVL.